This TCR beta chain is from a study of blood T cell repertoires in COVID-19. Overall study: The origin of the acute and convalescent COVID-19 samples was the United States, Italy and Spain. Sample material is recorded as cDNA or gDNA derived from T cells, B-cell-depleted T cells, or PBMCs.

V was clipped by 0 bases and J by 5 bases; unmatched bases: 6. CDR1 is SGHRS and CDR2 is YFSETQ in the germline V gene. This CDR3 region has 16 residues. Original methodology: Amplifying reference gene primers gave estimates of nucleated cell counts. Sequencing was performed with immunoSEQ multiplex PCR; in TCRdb, only in-frame clones are kept and a portion is missing. V, J and clone size derive from that table, while D and trimming were established from the DNA sequence. This sample has under 200,000 clones; around nine tenths occur once, and the top ten carry 0.53%. The TCR comes from a middle-aged man with acute or convalescent COVID-19. The sample comprised peripheral blood. This sequence joins TRBV5-1 and TRBJ2-3; 10 bases are shared with TRBD1. DNA for the CDR3: TGCGCCAGCAGCTTGGCCGGGACAGGGGTAAGAGATACGCAGTATTTT. The encoded protein is CASSLAGTGVRDTQYF.